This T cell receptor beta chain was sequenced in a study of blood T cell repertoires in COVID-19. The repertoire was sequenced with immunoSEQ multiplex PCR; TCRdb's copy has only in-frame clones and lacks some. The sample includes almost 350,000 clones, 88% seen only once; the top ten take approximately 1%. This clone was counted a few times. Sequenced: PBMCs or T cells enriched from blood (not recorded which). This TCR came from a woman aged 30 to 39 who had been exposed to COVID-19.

The CDR3 spells CASSVFPTGLKNGYTF. The CDR3 bases are TGTGCCAGTAGTGTATTTCCCACAGGGCTGAAGAATGGCTACACCTTC. The gene calls are TRBV19 and TRBJ1-2; D is possibly TRBD1 (6 bases). V was shortened by 5 bases and J by 6 bases, with 22 bases between the two germline ends. CDR3 length equals 16 residues. CDR1 is LNHDA, CDR2 SQIVND, per germline (reference sequence).